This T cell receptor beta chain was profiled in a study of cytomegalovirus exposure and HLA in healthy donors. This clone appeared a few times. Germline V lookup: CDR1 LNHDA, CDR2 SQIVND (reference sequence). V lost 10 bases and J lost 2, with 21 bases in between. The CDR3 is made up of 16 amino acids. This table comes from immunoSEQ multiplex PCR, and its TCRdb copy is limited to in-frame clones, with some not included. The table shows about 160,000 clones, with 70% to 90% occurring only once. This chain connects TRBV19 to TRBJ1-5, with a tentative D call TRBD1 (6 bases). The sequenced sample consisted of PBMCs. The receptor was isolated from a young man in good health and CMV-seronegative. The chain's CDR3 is CATSLWRQGRNQPQHF. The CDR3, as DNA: TGTGCCACCTCACTTTGGCGGCAGGGGCGCAATCAGCCCCAGCATTTT. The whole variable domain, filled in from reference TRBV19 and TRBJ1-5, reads DGGITQSPKYLFRKEGQNVTLSCEQNLNHDAMYWYRQDPGQGLRLIYYSQIVNDFQKGDIAEGYSVSREKKESFPLTVTSAQKNPTAFYLCATSLWRQGRNQPQHFGDGTRLSIL.